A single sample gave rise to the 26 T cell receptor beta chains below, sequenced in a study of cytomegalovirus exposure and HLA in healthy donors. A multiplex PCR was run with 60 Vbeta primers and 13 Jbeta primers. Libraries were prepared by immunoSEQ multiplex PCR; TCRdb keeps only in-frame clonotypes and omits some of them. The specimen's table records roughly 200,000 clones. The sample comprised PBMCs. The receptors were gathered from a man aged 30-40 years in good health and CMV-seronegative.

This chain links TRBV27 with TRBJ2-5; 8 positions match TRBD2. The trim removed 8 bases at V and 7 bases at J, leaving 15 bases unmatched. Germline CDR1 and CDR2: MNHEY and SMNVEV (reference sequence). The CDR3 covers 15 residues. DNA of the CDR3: TGTGCCAGCCTCCCCGGGGGGGGGCGCGTCTCGACCCAGTACTTC. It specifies CASLPGGGRVSTQYF.

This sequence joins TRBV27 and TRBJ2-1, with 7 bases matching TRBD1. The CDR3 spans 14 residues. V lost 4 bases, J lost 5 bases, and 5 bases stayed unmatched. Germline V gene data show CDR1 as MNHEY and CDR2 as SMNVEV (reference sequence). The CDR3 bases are TGTGCCAGCAGTTACGACAGGGACAACAATGAGCAGTTCTTC. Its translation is CASSYDRDNNEQFF.

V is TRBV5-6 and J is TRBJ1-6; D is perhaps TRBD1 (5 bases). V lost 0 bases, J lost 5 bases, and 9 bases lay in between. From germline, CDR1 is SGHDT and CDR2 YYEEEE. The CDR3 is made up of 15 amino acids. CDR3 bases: TGTGCCAGCAGCTTGGAGGGGTCCCATAATTCACCCCTCCACTTT. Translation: CASSLEGSHNSPLHF.

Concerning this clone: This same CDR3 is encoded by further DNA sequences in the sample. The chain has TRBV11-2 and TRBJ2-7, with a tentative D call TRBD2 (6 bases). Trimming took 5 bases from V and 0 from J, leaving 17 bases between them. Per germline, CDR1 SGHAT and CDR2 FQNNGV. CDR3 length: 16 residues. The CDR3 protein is CASSPSNRRGSYEQYF. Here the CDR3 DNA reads TGTGCCAGCAGCCCGTCAAATCGGAGGGGCTCCTACGAGCAGTACTTC.

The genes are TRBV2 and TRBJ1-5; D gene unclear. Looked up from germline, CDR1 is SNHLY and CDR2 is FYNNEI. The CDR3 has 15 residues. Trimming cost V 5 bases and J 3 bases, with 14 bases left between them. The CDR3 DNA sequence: TGTGCCAGCAGTCAAGGAGGCAGTGCCAATCAGCCCCAGCATTTT. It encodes CASSQGGSANQPQHF.

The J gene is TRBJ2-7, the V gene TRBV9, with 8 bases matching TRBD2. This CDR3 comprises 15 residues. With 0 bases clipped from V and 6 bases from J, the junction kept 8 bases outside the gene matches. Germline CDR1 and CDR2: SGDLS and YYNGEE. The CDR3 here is CASSVEVAGFGEQYF. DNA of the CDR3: TGTGCCAGCAGCGTAGAAGTAGCGGGATTCGGCGAGCAGTACTTC.

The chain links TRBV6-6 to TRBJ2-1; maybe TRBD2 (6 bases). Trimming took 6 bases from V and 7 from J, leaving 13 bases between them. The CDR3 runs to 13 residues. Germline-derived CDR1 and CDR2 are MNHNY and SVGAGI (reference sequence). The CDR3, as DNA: TGTGCCAGCAGGCCGACTAGTGGGAATGAGCAGTTCTTC. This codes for CASRPTSGNEQFF.

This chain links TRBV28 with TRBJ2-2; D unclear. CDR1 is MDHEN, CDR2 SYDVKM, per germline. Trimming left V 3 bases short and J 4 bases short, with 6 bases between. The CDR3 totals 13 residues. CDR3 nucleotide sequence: TGTGCCAGCAGTTTCTCCTCCACCGGGGAGCTGTTTTTT. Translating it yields CASSFSSTGELFF.

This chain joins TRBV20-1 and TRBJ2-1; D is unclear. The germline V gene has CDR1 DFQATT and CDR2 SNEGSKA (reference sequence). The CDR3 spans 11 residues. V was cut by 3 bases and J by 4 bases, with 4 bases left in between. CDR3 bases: TGCAGTGCTAGCTATTACAATGAGCAGTTCTTC. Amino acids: CSASYYNEQFF.

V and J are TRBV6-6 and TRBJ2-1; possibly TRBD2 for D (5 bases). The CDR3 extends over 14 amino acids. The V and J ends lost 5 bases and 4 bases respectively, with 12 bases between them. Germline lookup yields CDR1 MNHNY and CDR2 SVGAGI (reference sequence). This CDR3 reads CASSVTGDYNEQFF. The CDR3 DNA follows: TGTGCCAGCAGTGTTACCGGGGATTACAATGAGCAGTTCTTC.

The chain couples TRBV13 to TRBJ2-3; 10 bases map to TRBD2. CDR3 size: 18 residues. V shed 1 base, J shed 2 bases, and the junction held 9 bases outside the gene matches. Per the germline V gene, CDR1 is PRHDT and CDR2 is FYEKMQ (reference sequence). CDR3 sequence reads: CASSLVGTSGVHTDTQYF. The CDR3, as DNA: TGTGCCAGCAGCTTAGTCGGCACTAGCGGGGTACACACAGATACGCAGTATTTT.

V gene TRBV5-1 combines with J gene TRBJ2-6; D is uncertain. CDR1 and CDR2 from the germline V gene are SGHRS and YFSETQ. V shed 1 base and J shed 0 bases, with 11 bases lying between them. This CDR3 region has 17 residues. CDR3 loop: CASSLIIQSSGANVLTF. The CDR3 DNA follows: TGCGCCAGCAGCTTGATAATACAGAGCTCTGGGGCCAACGTCCTGACTTTC.

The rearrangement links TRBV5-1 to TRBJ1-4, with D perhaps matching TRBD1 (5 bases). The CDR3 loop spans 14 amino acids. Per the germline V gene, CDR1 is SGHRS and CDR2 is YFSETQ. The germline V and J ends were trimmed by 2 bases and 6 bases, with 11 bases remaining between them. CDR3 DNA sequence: TGCGCCAGCAGCTTAGGGGCCTCGGATGAAAAACTGTTTTTT. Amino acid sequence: CASSLGASDEKLFF.

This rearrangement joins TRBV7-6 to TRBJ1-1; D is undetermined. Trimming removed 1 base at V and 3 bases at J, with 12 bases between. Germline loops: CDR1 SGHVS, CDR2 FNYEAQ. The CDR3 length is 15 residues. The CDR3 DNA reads TGTGCCAGCAGCTTAGGTTCTGGCACAGACACTGAAGCTTTCTTT. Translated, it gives CASSLGSGTDTEAFF.

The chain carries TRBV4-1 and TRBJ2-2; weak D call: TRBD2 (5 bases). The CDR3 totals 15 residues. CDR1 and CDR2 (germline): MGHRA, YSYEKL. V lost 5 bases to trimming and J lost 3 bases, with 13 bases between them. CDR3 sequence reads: CASSSPGSYTGELFF. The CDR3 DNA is TGCGCCAGCAGCTCCCCGGGATCCTACACCGGGGAGCTGTTTTTT.

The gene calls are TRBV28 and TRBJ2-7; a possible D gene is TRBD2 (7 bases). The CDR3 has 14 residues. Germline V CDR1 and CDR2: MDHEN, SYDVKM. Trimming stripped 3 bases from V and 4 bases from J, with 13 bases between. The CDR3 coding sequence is TGTGCCAGCAGTTTGGGGGGGGCTTATTACGAGCAGTACTTC. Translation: CASSLGGAYYEQYF.

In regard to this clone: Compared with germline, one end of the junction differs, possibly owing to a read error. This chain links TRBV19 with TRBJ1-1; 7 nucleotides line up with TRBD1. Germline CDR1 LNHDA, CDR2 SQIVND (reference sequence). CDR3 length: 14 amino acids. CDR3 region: CVSSIGGDRAEAFF. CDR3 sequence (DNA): TGTGTCAGTAGTATAGGGGGAGACAGGGCTGAAGCTTTCTTT.

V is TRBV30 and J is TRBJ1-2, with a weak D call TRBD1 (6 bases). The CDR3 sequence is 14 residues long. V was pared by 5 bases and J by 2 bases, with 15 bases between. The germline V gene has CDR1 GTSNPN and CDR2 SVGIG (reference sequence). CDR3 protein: CAWGNQGQNYGYTF. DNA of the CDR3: TGTGCCTGGGGGAACCAAGGACAGAACTATGGCTACACCTTC.

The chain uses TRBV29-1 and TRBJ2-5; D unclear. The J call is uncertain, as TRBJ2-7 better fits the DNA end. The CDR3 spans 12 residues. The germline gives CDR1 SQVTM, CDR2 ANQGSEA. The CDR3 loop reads CSVELVSYEQYF. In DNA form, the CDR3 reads TGCAGCGTTGAGCTAGTCTCCTACGAGCAGTACTTC.

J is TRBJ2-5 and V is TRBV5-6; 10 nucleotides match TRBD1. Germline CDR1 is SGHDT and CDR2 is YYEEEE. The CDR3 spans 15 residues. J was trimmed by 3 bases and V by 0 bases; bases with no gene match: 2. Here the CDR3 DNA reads TGTGCCAGCAGCTTGGAAGGACAGGGGGAAGAGACCCAGTACTTC. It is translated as CASSLEGQGEETQYF.

The CDR3 DNA reads as TGTGCCTGGAGTCAACAGGGTAATCAGCCCCAGCATTTT. This encodes CAWSQQGNQPQHF. The chain recombines TRBV30 with TRBJ1-5, with D perhaps matching TRBD1 (6 bases). V was cut by 2 bases and J by 4 bases, with 9 bases left in between. CDR3 length: 13 amino acids. CDR1 GTSNPN and CDR2 SVGIG come from the germline V gene (reference sequence). Full variable domain (remainder filled in from reference TRBV30 and TRBJ1-5): SQTIHQWPATLVQPVGSPLSLECTVEGTSNPNLYWYRQAAGRGLQLLFYSVGIGQISSEVPQNLSASRPQDRQFILSSKKLLLSDSGFYLCAWSQQGNQPQHFGDGTRLSIL.

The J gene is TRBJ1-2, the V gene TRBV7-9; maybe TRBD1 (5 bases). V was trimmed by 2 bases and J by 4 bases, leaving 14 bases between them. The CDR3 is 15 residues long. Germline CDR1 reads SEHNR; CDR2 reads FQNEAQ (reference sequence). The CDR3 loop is CASSLKVRGFYGYTF. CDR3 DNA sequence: TGTGCCAGCAGCTTAAAAGTTAGGGGCTTCTATGGCTACACCTTC.

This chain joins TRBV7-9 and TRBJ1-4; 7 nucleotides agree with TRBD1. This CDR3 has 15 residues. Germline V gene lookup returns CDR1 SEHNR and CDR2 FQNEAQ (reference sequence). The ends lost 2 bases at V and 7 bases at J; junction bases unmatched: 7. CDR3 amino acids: CASSLLDREGEKLFF. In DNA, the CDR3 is TGTGCCAGCAGCTTACTTGACAGGGAAGGTGAAAAACTGTTTTTT.

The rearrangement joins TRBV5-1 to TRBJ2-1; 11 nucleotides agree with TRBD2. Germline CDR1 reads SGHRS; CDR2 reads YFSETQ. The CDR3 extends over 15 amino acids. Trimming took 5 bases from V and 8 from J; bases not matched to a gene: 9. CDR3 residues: CASSYGTSGLDEQFF. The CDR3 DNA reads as TGCGCCAGCAGTTACGGGACTAGCGGTCTCGATGAGCAGTTCTTC.

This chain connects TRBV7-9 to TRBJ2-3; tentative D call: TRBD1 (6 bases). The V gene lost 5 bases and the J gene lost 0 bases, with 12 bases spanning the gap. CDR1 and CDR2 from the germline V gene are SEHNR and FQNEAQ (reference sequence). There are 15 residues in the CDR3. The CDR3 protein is CASSKGGHSTDTQYF. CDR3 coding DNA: TGTGCCAGCAGCAAAGGGGGACATAGCACAGATACGCAGTATTTT.

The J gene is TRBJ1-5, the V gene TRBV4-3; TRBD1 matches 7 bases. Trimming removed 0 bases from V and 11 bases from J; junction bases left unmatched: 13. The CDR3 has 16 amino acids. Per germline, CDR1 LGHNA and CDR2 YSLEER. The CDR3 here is CASSQEVTGASSAQHF. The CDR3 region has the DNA TGCGCCAGCAGCCAAGAAGTTACAGGGGCCTCATCGGCCCAGCATTTT.